This TCR beta chain was captured in a study of T cell responses to AZD1222 COVID-19 vaccine. Germline values: CDR1 MGHDK, CDR2 SYGVNS. This CDR3 contains 15 residues. Trimming took 7 bases from V and 5 from J; bases not matched to a gene: 5. Produced via immunoSEQ multiplex PCR; TCRdb's table is partial and in-frame only. The profile covers some 100,000 clones, with 80% to 95% appearing a single time and approximately 1.7% taken by the ten largest. The chain employs TRBV25-1 and TRBJ2-1, with 13 bases identical to TRBD2. Sequenced material: peripheral blood, taken on day 0 of AZD1222 vaccination. This TCR came from an adult in good health. This CDR3 reads CASIEGLAGNNEQFF. The CDR3 coding sequence is TGTGCCAGCATTGAGGGACTAGCGGGGAACAATGAGCAGTTCTTC.